The present T cell receptor (beta chain) was sequenced within a study of blood T cell repertoires in COVID-19. The protocol was immunoSEQ multiplex PCR, while the TCRdb copy is restricted to in-frame clones and leaves out a portion. The sample lists 150,000 to 200,000 clones, 84% occurring once. This clone was picked up a small number of times. CDR3 length equals 16 residues. Trimming pared 4 bases from V and 3 bases from J, leaving 19 bases between. Germline values: CDR1 SGHRS, CDR2 YFSETQ. Sequenced sample: peripheral blood. The rearrangement joins TRBV5-1 to TRBJ1-2; D is ambiguous. This TCR came from a human donor in a cohort sampled during active COVID-19. DNA of the CDR3: TGCGCCAGCAGCCCTCGCCCTTCGGCGGGAGACTATGGCTACACCTTC. This translates into CASSPRPSAGDYGYTF.